The 13 T cell receptor beta chains given below trace back to one sample, sequenced in a study of cytomegalovirus exposure and HLA in healthy donors. PCR was performed using 60 Vbeta and 13 Jbeta primers. This table comes from immunoSEQ multiplex PCR, and its TCRdb copy is limited to in-frame clones, with some not included. The profile shows 100,000 to 150,000 clones, over 8.5% of them singletons. The sequenced material came from PBMCs. These receptors all stem from a woman aged 35 to 49 in good health and CMV-seropositive.

The CDR3 coding sequence is TGTGCCTGGGACCGGACAGGGGGCACTGAAGCTTTCTTT. This sequence encodes CAWDRTGGTEAFF. J is TRBJ1-1 and V is TRBV30, with 10 bases identical to TRBD1. This CDR3 contains 13 residues. V gave up 5 bases and J gave up 4 bases; unmatched junction bases: 4. Germline V gene data show CDR1 as GTSNPN and CDR2 as SVGIG (reference sequence).

This clone was observed a handful of times. The chain has TRBV4-1 and TRBJ1-1; TRBD1 agrees at 7 bases. With 0 bases clipped from V and 8 bases from J, the junction kept 15 bases outside the gene matches. This CDR3 spans 17 amino acids. Germline lookup yields CDR1 MGHRA and CDR2 YSYEKL. CDR3 coding DNA: TGCGCCAGCAGCCAAGATCGGAGCGGCAGGGGGGTGTCGGAAGCTTTCTTT. Its protein product is CASSQDRSGRGVSEAFF.

The table lists this clone with a few counts. The genes are TRBV21-1 and TRBJ1-2. TRBV21-1 is noted as a pseudogene. The CDR3 has 15 residues. CDR3 in amino acids: CASSKESGGTLGYTF. For the CDR3, the DNA is TGTGCCAGCAGCAAAGAGAGCGGGGGGACCCTCGGCTACACCTTC.

The V gene is TRBV10-1, the J gene TRBJ2-2; D ambiguous. V was pared by 0 bases and J by 9 bases, with 11 bases between. The CDR3 covers 14 residues. Germline V gene lookup returns CDR1 WNHNN and CDR2 SYGVQD (reference sequence). Here the CDR3 DNA reads TGCGCCAGCAGTGAGTCGAACTCCCCCCGGGAGCTGTTTTTT. Translation: CASSESNSPRELFF.

The chain has TRBV12-5 and TRBJ2-5, with D maybe TRBD2 (7 bases). The V end was cut by 4 bases, the J end by 0 bases, with 15 bases between. This CDR3 is built from 16 residues. Germline CDR1 and CDR2: LGHNT and FRNRAP. The CDR3: CASGSRGAGYQETQYF. The CDR3 region has the DNA TGTGCTAGTGGTTCCCGGGGGGCGGGGTACCAAGAGACCCAGTACTTC.

There are a few counts of this clone. Its ends do not fully match the called genes, so a read error is possible. The chain uses TRBV20-1 and TRBJ1-2; maybe TRBD1 (5 bases). Germline values: CDR1 DFQATT, CDR2 SNEGSKA (reference sequence). There are 11 residues in the CDR3. This CDR3 reads CSAYRGYGYPF. In DNA, the CDR3 is TGCAGTGCTTATAGGGGTTATGGCTACCCCTTC.

The J gene is TRBJ2-1, the V gene TRBV9, with 11 bases lining up with TRBD2. V lost 4 bases to trimming and J lost 3 bases; unmatched junction nucleotides: 6. The CDR3 spans 16 residues. Germline V gives CDR1 SGDLS, CDR2 YYNGEE. The CDR3 sequence: CASSPGLAGYYNEQFF. In DNA form, the CDR3 reads TGTGCCAGCAGCCCCGGACTAGCGGGTTACTACAATGAGCAGTTCTTC.

This clone was observed a handful of times. The CDR3 sequence is CASSLEGGAFF. The DNA for the CDR3 is TGTGCCAGCAGCCTGGAGGGAGGAGCTTTCTTT. V gene TRBV7-9 combines with J gene TRBJ1-1; D unclear. The germline gives CDR1 SEHNR, CDR2 FQNEAQ (reference sequence). CDR3 length: 11 residues. The V gene lost 5 bases and the J gene lost 10 bases, with 11 bases spanning the gap.

Only a few counts were recorded for this clone. This chain joins TRBV19 and TRBJ2-5, with D possibly being TRBD1 (6 bases). Germline values: CDR1 LNHDA, CDR2 SQIVND (reference sequence). The CDR3 spans 18 residues. Trimming took off 5 bases at V and 3 bases at J, with 25 bases between the two ends. DNA of the CDR3: TGTGCCAGTAGTCCTCGGACAGCAAAGACTAACTTGGAAGAGACCCAGTACTTC. Its protein product is CASSPRTAKTNLEETQYF.

The sample holds a few counts of this clone. The chain has TRBV19 and TRBJ2-2; no firm D call. V dropped 0 bases and J dropped 0 bases, with 8 bases sitting between them. The CDR3 runs 16 residues. CDR1 LNHDA and CDR2 SQIVND come from the germline V gene (reference sequence). The CDR3: CASSIESYANTGELFF. The CDR3 DNA follows: TGTGCCAGTAGTATAGAGTCCTACGCGAACACCGGGGAGCTGTTTTTT. The variable domain in full, with the rest retrieved from reference TRBV19 and TRBJ2-2, is DGGITQSPKYLFRKEGQNVTLSCEQNLNHDAMYWYRQDPGQGLRLIYYSQIVNDFQKGDIAEGYSVSREKKESFPLTVTSAQKNPTAFYLCASSIESYANTGELFFGEGSRLTVL.

The rearrangement joins TRBV7-8 to TRBJ1-5, with a tentative D call TRBD1 (5 bases). Looked up from germline, CDR1 is SGHVS and CDR2 is FQNEAQ. CDR3 length: 16 residues. The ends were cut back, 0 bases at V and 0 bases at J, with 9 bases in the middle. This chain's CDR3 is CASSLALGHSNQPQHF. CDR3 nucleotides: TGTGCCAGCAGCTTAGCGCTGGGGCATAGCAATCAGCCCCAGCATTTT.

This clone was counted only a few times. This rearrangement joins TRBV5-1 to TRBJ2-1, with a weak D call TRBD2 (6 bases). V lost 4 bases to trimming and J lost 4 bases, with 15 bases between them. The germline V gene has CDR1 SGHRS and CDR2 YFSETQ. This CDR3 is built from 15 residues. The CDR3: CASSLGTQGYNEQFF. In DNA, the CDR3 is TGCGCCAGCAGCCTAGGGACTCAAGGGTACAATGAGCAGTTCTTC.

The rearrangement uses TRBV12-5 and TRBJ1-4, with 8 bases that match TRBD1. CDR3 size: 14 residues. Germline V gene data show CDR1 as LGHNT and CDR2 as FRNRAP. V was clipped by 5 bases and J by 4 bases; unmatched bases: 3. The CDR3 here is CASGLGQDNEKLFF. In DNA, the CDR3 is TGTGCTAGTGGTCTGGGACAGGATAATGAAAAACTGTTTTTT.